Listed below are T cell receptor beta chains from one sample, sequenced in a study of T cells after yellow fever vaccination. TCRdb reprocessed the 5' RACE reads via MiXCR and lists one record per CDR3 protein. The sample holds approximately 510,000 distinct CDR3 sequences, 21% seen once. The sequencing here drew on PBMCs, taken roughly 20 days after the first yellow fever vaccination. These receptors originate from a young man who received the YFV17D yellow fever vaccine. Both conserved end residues are part of each CDR3.

j_call v_call cdr3_aa
TRBJ2-6 TRBV6-4 CASRQLVGTGGRSGANVLTF
TRBJ2-5 TRBV5-1 CASSFTRETQYF
TRBJ1-2 TRBV3-1 CASSQVAALYGYTF
TRBJ1-2 TRBV25-1 CASSESKGQANYGYTF
TRBJ2-3 TRBV20-1 CSASSDYHPDTQYF
TRBJ1-1 TRBV5-1 CASSTLAVGTEAFF
TRBJ2-1 TRBV4-2 CASSPGLAGREQFF
TRBJ2-3 TRBV6-5 CASSYSRLVDTQYF
TRBJ2-2 TRBV29-1 CSVRTGPNTGELFF
TRBJ2-5 TRBV4-1 CASSQVDLPQETQYF
TRBJ2-1 TRBV6-6 CASSWSNNEQFF
TRBJ2-3 TRBV5-1 CASSWGPITDTQYF
TRBJ2-1 TRBV6-1 CASDSNLRLYNEQFF
TRBJ1-2 TRBV3-1 CASSLPAGGYTF
TRBJ2-3 TRBV7-9 CASSLGGAPDTQYF
TRBJ1-2 TRBV20-1 CSAMSGTDGYTF